The subject of this entry is one T cell receptor beta chain. What it binds is unknown. This sample was included in a study of CD8+ T cells in alopecia areata. With 8 bases removed from V and 6 bases from J, the gap between germline ends came to 20 bases. CDR3 size: 15 residues. CDR1 and CDR2 (germline): MNHNS, SASEGT. Reverse transcription of extracted RNA yielded cDNA, which provided the sequencing template. Produced via immunoSEQ multiplex PCR; TCRdb's table is partial and in-frame only. This table has 120,000 or so clones, about 61% appearing once. General observations from the study: A large proportion of expanded lesional clones were detected persisting in scalp and blood during tofacitinib. Scalp lesions, especially in alopecia totalis/universalis, had higher clonality than normal scalp. Tofacitinib significantly decreased scalp clonality and expanded CD8+ clones among top 100.

Treatment here: oral pan-JAK inhibitor, 5-10 mg twice daily. Researchers gathered lesional scalp punch biopsies and peripheral blood from patients with alopecia areata. This TCR derives from a human donor with alopecia areata. This rearrangement joins TRBV6-1 to TRBJ2-1; D tentatively reads TRBD1 or TRBD2 (5 bases each). The starting material was CD8+ T cells sorted from blood, obtained at week 4, from a patient treated with tofacitinib. The CDR3 spells CASGRGDGGGNEQFF. The DNA of the CDR3 is TGTGCCAGCGGAAGGGGTGACGGTGGAGGCAATGAGCAGTTCTTC.